This T cell receptor beta chain is from a study of blood T cell repertoires in COVID-19. Study-wide background: Some COVID-19 samples were acute and others convalescent; all came from the United States, Italy and Spain. PBMCs, B-cell-depleted T cells, or T cells provided the cDNA or gDNA that made up the material.

CDR3 length: 14 residues. The trim removed 5 bases at V and 0 bases at J, leaving 4 bases unmatched. The germline V gene has CDR1 SGHTA and CDR2 FQGNSA. This clone was picked up one time. Each participant's cohort was designated according to participant-reported clinical history. Authors' processing steps: Amplification of reference gene primers was used by the study to estimate nucleated cell counts. Measured with immunoSEQ multiplex PCR; TCRdb has only the in-frame clones, and not every one. V, J and clone size are taken as reported in that table, and D and trimming were inferred from the DNA itself. The data show a few hundred thousand clones, under 95% seen once.

Sequencing was done on a sample of PBMCs or T cells enriched from blood (not recorded which). This chain links TRBV7-2 with TRBJ2-7, with 7 nucleotides matching TRBD1. This TCR was sampled from a woman younger than 45 who had recovered from COVID-19. The CDR3 region has the DNA TGTGCCAGCAGCATACAGGGGAGCTCCTACGAGCAGTACTTC. This codes for CASSIQGSSYEQYF.